Shown below are 29 T cell receptor beta chains from a single sample sequenced in a study of T cells after somatic rescue of genetic block. This table comes from immunoSEQ multiplex PCR, and its TCRdb copy is limited to in-frame clones, with some not included. The table includes 65,000 to 70,000 clones, around 93% detected once. The specimen sequenced was peripheral blood mononuclear cells (PBMCs). The receptors were gathered from a man in his forties.

J is TRBJ2-2 and V is TRBV11-3; 8 bases line up with TRBD1. The V gene end was trimmed by 4 bases and the J gene end by 1 base; junction bases not matched to a gene: 5. Looked up from germline, CDR1 is SGHNT and CDR2 is YENEEA. This CDR3 has 16 amino acids. The CDR3 DNA sequence: TGTGCCAGCAGCTCCACGGACAGGGAGAACACCGGGGAGCTGTTTTTT. Its protein product is CASSSTDRENTGELFF.

This rearrangement joins TRBV29-1 to TRBJ1-1, with D uncertain. V lost 6 bases and J lost 1, with 6 bases in between. This CDR3 has 11 residues. Germline assignment: CDR1 SQVTM and CDR2 ANQGSEA. The CDR3 loop reads CSVTENTEAFF. In DNA form, the CDR3 reads TGCAGCGTAACAGAGAACACTGAAGCTTTCTTT.

The rearrangement links TRBV19 to TRBJ2-4; no clear D gene. Germline lookup yields CDR1 LNHDA and CDR2 SQIVND (reference sequence). This CDR3 has 14 amino acids. Trimming took off 3 bases at V and 0 bases at J, with 6 bases between the two ends. CDR3 sequence reads: CASSIVLAKNIQYF. The CDR3 DNA sequence: TGTGCCAGTAGTATCGTGTTAGCCAAAAACATTCAGTACTTC.

The V call is TRBV5-6, the J call TRBJ1-1, with unresolved D. Trimming removed 0 bases from V and 2 bases from J, with 8 bases in between. The germline V gene encodes CDR1 SGHDT and CDR2 YYEEEE. The CDR3 runs to 14 residues. Here the CDR3 DNA reads TGTGCCAGCAGCTTGGACCCCATTAACACTGAAGCTTTCTTT. Its protein is CASSLDPINTEAFF.

Remarks on this clone: The junction does not match germline at one end; this may be a read error. This chain joins TRBV2 and TRBJ2-7; D not certain. The germline CDR1 and CDR2 sequences are SNHLY and FYNNEI. The CDR3 extends over 14 amino acids. This CDR3 is CASSPDGIHPRRDF. The DNA for the CDR3 is TGTGCCAGCAGTCCTGACGGAATCCACCCCCGTCGAGACTTC.

The chain links TRBV2 to TRBJ2-3; D is perhaps TRBD2 (6 bases). Germline V gives CDR1 SNHLY, CDR2 FYNNEI. V lost 8 bases and J 1 base, leaving 16 bases between the germline ends. This CDR3 has 15 amino acids. The CDR3 protein is CASLAAGTRTDTQYF. For the CDR3, the DNA is TGTGCCAGCTTGGCGGCGGGAACTCGCACAGATACGCAGTATTTT.

J is TRBJ1-2 and V is TRBV7-2; 7 nucleotides agree with TRBD1. Germline trimming cut 5 bases from V and 0 bases from J; bases unmatched to any gene: 3. CDR3 length: 14 residues. Per germline, CDR1 SGHTA and CDR2 FQGNSA. The CDR3 DNA follows: TGTGCCAGCAGCCGACAGGGCCCTAACTATGGCTACACCTTC. It specifies CASSRQGPNYGYTF.

The rearrangement links TRBV30 to TRBJ2-3; no reliable D call. The CDR3 spans 15 residues. Germline V lookup: CDR1 GTSNPN, CDR2 SVGIG (reference sequence). The V end lost 0 bases, the J end lost 1 base, and 11 bases lay between the germline ends. Here the CDR3 reads CAWSVEDSRTDTQYF. CDR3 nucleotides: TGTGCCTGGAGTGTGGAAGATAGTCGCACAGATACGCAGTATTTT.

This chain connects TRBV7-7 to TRBJ2-7; D is undetermined. Trimming removed 5 bases at V and 3 bases at J, with 11 bases between. The germline V gene has CDR1 SSHAT and CDR2 FNYEAQ (reference sequence). CDR3 size: 13 residues. The CDR3 DNA reads TGTGCCAGCAGCCCCGCGTTAAACTACGAGCAGTACTTC. The encoded protein is CASSPALNYEQYF.

The chain links TRBV28 to TRBJ2-3; D may match TRBD1 or TRBD2 (5 bases each). Trimming took 5 bases from V and 1 from J, leaving 13 bases between them. CDR3 size: 15 residues. The germline CDR1 and CDR2 sequences are MDHEN and SYDVKM. CDR3 in DNA: TGTGCCAGCAGTCCCTCGGGACCCGGCACAGATACGCAGTATTTT. Its translation is CASSPSGPGTDTQYF.

The chain recombines TRBV5-6 with TRBJ2-2, with D hard to call. Trimming shortened V by 1 base and J by 6 bases, and 7 bases separated the two germline ends. Per the germline V gene, CDR1 is SGHDT and CDR2 is YYEEEE. The CDR3 covers 13 residues. CDR3 amino acids: CASSLSGSGELFF. For the CDR3, the DNA is TGTGCCAGCAGCTTGTCGGGTTCCGGGGAGCTGTTTTTT.

V and J are TRBV7-3 and TRBJ1-2, with 7 positions matching TRBD1. Germline-derived CDR1 and CDR2 are SGHTA and FQGTGA. The V segment lost 6 bases and the J segment 4 bases; nucleotides outside the gene matches: 23. The CDR3 has 19 amino acids. Here the CDR3 reads CASSPNGPRQGSGAYGYTF. CDR3 nucleotide sequence: TGTGCCAGCAGTCCAAACGGTCCGAGACAGGGCAGTGGGGCCTATGGCTACACCTTC. Full variable domain (remainder filled in from reference TRBV7-3 and TRBJ1-2): GAGVSQTPSNKVTEKGKYVELRCDPISGHTALYWYRQSLGQGPEFLIYFQGTGAADDSGLPNDRFFAVRPEGSVSTLKIQRTERGDSAVYLCASSPNGPRQGSGAYGYTFGSGTRLTVV.

The chain is built from TRBV14 and TRBJ2-7; either TRBD1 or TRBD2 may fit D (7 bases each). Germline V gene data show CDR1 as SGHDN and CDR2 as FVKESK. The CDR3 sequence is 17 residues long. V lost 0 bases and J 4 bases, leaving 19 bases between the germline ends. The CDR3 sequence: CASSQEPRQGGSYEQYF. In DNA, the CDR3 is TGTGCCAGCAGCCAAGAACCGCGACAGGGAGGGTCGTACGAGCAGTACTTC.

This clone appeared a single time. J is TRBJ2-3 and V is TRBV7-8; D perhaps matches TRBD2 (5 bases). The V gene lost 4 bases and the J gene lost 4 bases, with 9 bases spanning the gap. The CDR3 runs to 13 residues. The germline V gene encodes CDR1 SGHVS and CDR2 FQNEAQ. The CDR3 is CASSWGDSDTQYF. The CDR3 DNA sequence: TGTGCCAGCAGCTGGGGAGACTCAGATACGCAGTATTTT. The complete variable domain, with remaining parts taken from reference TRBV7-8 and TRBJ2-3, reads GAGVSQSPRYKVAKRGQDVALRCDPISGHVSLFWYQQALGQGPEFLTYFQNEAQLDKSGLPSDRFFAERPEGSVSTLKIQRTQQEDSAVYLCASSWGDSDTQYFGPGTRLTVL.

This clone appeared once. The chain joins TRBV6-5 to TRBJ1-2; D unclear. Germline V lookup: CDR1 MNHEY, CDR2 SVGAGI. This CDR3 comprises 14 residues. V was pared by 5 bases and J by 5 bases, with 15 bases between. DNA of the CDR3: TGTGCCAGCAGTGAAGTCGAGGGCGTTTATGGCTACACCTTC. Translated: CASSEVEGVYGYTF.

With respect to this clone: The junction does not match germline at one end; this may be a read error. V gene TRBV5-6 combines with J gene TRBJ1-1; 9 positions match TRBD1. From germline, CDR1 is SGHDT and CDR2 YYEEEE. The length of the CDR3 is 14 residues. DNA for the CDR3: TGTGCCAACAGCTCGGGGACAGGGAGCACTGAAGCTTTCTTT. It yields the protein CANSSGTGSTEAFF.

The chain joins TRBV5-6 to TRBJ2-7, with 9 bases matching TRBD1. Trimming at V came to 4 bases and at J to 6 bases, leaving 5 bases not matched to a gene. The CDR3 is 13 residues long. Germline V gene data show CDR1 as SGHDT and CDR2 as YYEEEE. CDR3 DNA: TGTGCCAGCAGCCCCAGGACAGGGGCCGAGCAGTACTTC. Protein sequence: CASSPRTGAEQYF.

The CDR3 spells CASSFSGLGSDTQYF. DNA for the CDR3: TGTGCCAGCAGTTTTAGTGGGTTGGGATCAGATACGCAGTATTTT. This chain joins TRBV28 and TRBJ2-3; no definite D call. This CDR3 has 15 residues. CDR1 and CDR2 (germline): MDHEN, SYDVKM. Trimming left V 3 bases short and J 4 bases short, with 14 bases between.

This chain connects TRBV9 to TRBJ1-2; a possible D gene is TRBD1 (6 bases). The CDR3 is 15 residues long. Looked up from germline, CDR1 is SGDLS and CDR2 is YYNGEE. Trimming pared 4 bases from V and 4 bases from J, leaving 17 bases between. In nucleotides, the CDR3 is TGTGCCAGCAGCTCACGGGACACTCCTTCCTATGGCTACACCTTC. Its protein is CASSSRDTPSYGYTF.

V gene TRBV28 combines with J gene TRBJ1-4; no reliable D call. CDR1 MDHEN and CDR2 SYDVKM come from the germline V gene. The V end was cut by 2 bases, the J end by 5 bases, with 12 bases between. There are 15 residues in the CDR3. CDR3 amino acids: CASSLEEGQNEKLFF. The CDR3 DNA reads TGTGCCAGCAGTTTAGAGGAAGGTCAAAATGAAAAACTGTTTTTT.

The chain joins TRBV27 to TRBJ2-2; D remains unclear. Germline values: CDR1 MNHEY, CDR2 SMNVEV (reference sequence). Between the trimmed V and J ends, which lost 5 bases and 6 bases, there was a span of 13 bases. CDR3 size: 14 residues. The DNA of the CDR3 is TGTGCCAGCAGTCGAAATGCTGGGGCCGGGGAGCTGTTTTTT. Residues: CASSRNAGAGELFF.

CDR3 in DNA: TGCGCCAGCAGCCAACCGACTAGCGGGAGAACCTACGAGCAGTACTTC. It yields the protein CASSQPTSGRTYEQYF. The V call is TRBV4-1, the J call TRBJ2-7; TRBD2 matches 12 bases. Trimming took 2 bases from V and 2 from J; bases not matched to a gene: 4. The CDR3 extends over 16 amino acids. CDR1 and CDR2 (germline): MGHRA, YSYEKL.

The chain joins TRBV18 to TRBJ2-5; D perhaps matches TRBD2 (5 bases). The J call may not be correct, given that the DNA end is closer to TRBJ2-7. This CDR3 contains 12 residues. CDR1 and CDR2 from the germline V gene are KGHSH and LQKENI. This chain's CDR3 is CASSPERVEQYF. CDR3 sequence (DNA): TGTGCCAGCTCACCTGAGAGGGTCGAGCAGTACTTC.

This chain links TRBV6-1 with TRBJ2-1; D is perhaps TRBD1 (6 bases). This CDR3 region has 13 residues. V gave up 6 bases and J gave up 10 bases, with 16 bases separating them. Germline CDR1 MNHNS, CDR2 SASEGT. Written as DNA, the CDR3 is TGTGCCAGCAGCCATAGGACCGGGACAGAGCAGTTCTTC. This gives the protein CASSHRTGTEQFF.

This sequence joins TRBV7-3 and TRBJ2-3, with 7 bases identical to TRBD2. V shed 5 bases, J shed 5 bases, and the junction held 16 bases outside the gene matches. The germline V gene encodes CDR1 SGHTA and CDR2 FQGTGA. This CDR3 has 17 residues. CDR3 loop: CASSLSSGGGRKDTQYF. In DNA, the CDR3 is TGTGCCAGCAGCCTAAGTAGCGGCGGGGGACGGAAAGATACGCAGTATTTT. The full variable domain, in which reference TRBV7-3 and TRBJ2-3 provide the parts outside the CDR3, is GAGVSQTPSNKVTEKGKYVELRCDPISGHTALYWYRQSLGQGPEFLIYFQGTGAADDSGLPNDRFFAVRPEGSVSTLKIQRTERGDSAVYLCASSLSSGGGRKDTQYFGPGTRLTVL.

The chain has TRBV9 and TRBJ2-7, with 7 bases lining up with TRBD2. The V gene end was trimmed by 0 bases and the J gene end by 3 bases; junction bases not matched to a gene: 6. Germline lookup yields CDR1 SGDLS and CDR2 YYNGEE. This CDR3 is built from 15 residues. This chain's CDR3 is CASSVEAGSVYEQYF. CDR3 nucleotides: TGTGCCAGCAGCGTAGAAGCGGGGAGTGTCTACGAGCAGTACTTC.

This chain connects TRBV6-5 to TRBJ2-7; 8 bases map to TRBD1. The CDR3 contains 16 residues. Germline assignment: CDR1 MNHEY and CDR2 SVGAGI. J lost 1 base, V lost 2 bases, and 7 bases had no gene match. CDR3 sequence: CASSYRQGSRSYEQYF. CDR3 coding DNA: TGTGCCAGCAGTTACCGACAGGGGTCCAGATCCTACGAGCAGTACTTC.

The chain joins TRBV29-1 to TRBJ2-5, with a tentative D call TRBD2 (7 bases). V shed 7 bases and J shed 4 bases, with 25 bases lying between them. Germline V gene sequence: CDR1 SQVTM, CDR2 ANQGSEA. The CDR3 has 16 amino acids. The CDR3 nucleotides read TGCAGCGCCCGCCCTCGGGGTCGCGGGGGCAGAGAGACCCAGTACTTC. Protein product: CSARPRGRGGRETQYF.

CDR3 residues: CASSLVDEPSEQYF. CDR3 DNA: TGCGCCAGCAGCTTAGTCGACGAACCCTCCGAGCAGTACTTC. This chain uses TRBV5-1 with TRBJ2-7, with unresolved D. Trimming cost V 2 bases and J 6 bases, with 15 bases left between them. This CDR3 has 14 residues. Germline-derived CDR1 and CDR2 are SGHRS and YFSETQ.